Shown below are 17 T cell receptor beta chains from a single sample sequenced in a study of blood T cell repertoires in COVID-19. Sequencing was performed with immunoSEQ multiplex PCR; in TCRdb, only in-frame clones are kept and a portion is missing. In the table there are under 95,000 clones, 70% to 75% of which are singletons. Sequencing was done on a sample of peripheral blood. The source of these receptors is a man aged 50-60 years with active or convalescent COVID-19.

The chain uses TRBV10-3 and TRBJ1-5; 8 bases are a match to TRBD1. The CDR3 totals 14 residues. J was trimmed by 7 bases and V by 4 bases; bases with no gene match: 6. Germline V CDR1 and CDR2: ENHRY, SYGVKD. In nucleotides, the CDR3 is TGTGCCATCAGTGCGGACAGGGCGCAGCAGCCCCAGCATTTT. Its translation: CAISADRAQQPQHF.

The chain links TRBV21-1 to TRBJ2-7; the table's D call TRBD1 went unverified against the DNA. TRBV21-1 is labeled a pseudogene. This CDR3 has 15 residues. CDR3 in amino acids: CASTNDEGGSYEQYF. The CDR3 bases are TGTGCCAGCACCAACGATGAAGGGGGCTCCTACGAGCAGTACTTC.

The J gene is TRBJ2-2, the V gene TRBV6-2 or TRBV6-3; D remains ambiguous. CDR3 length: 13 amino acids. CDR1 is MNHEY, CDR2 SVGEGT, per germline. V lost 5 bases to trimming and J lost 2 bases, with 6 bases between them. CDR3 region: CASSTHNTGELFF. For the CDR3, the DNA is TGTGCCAGCAGTACACATAACACCGGGGAGCTGTTTTTT.

This clone was picked up one time. The chain employs TRBV6-6 and TRBJ2-3; 7 bases agree with TRBD1. The CDR3 covers 16 residues. Germline trimming cut 4 bases from V and 2 bases from J; bases unmatched to any gene: 9. CDR1 is MNHNY and CDR2 is SVGAGI in the germline V gene (reference sequence). CDR3 nucleotide sequence: TGTGCCAGCAGTTCCACGGGACAGATACCCACAGATACGCAGTATTTT. Amino acid sequence: CASSSTGQIPTDTQYF.

V is TRBV5-4 and J is TRBJ2-6; no definite D call. Germline lookup yields CDR1 SGHNT and CDR2 YYREEE (reference sequence). CDR3 size: 15 residues. V was pared by 1 base and J by 2 bases, with 7 bases between. The CDR3, as DNA: TGTGCCAGCAGCTTGCGGGTAACTGGGGCCAACGTCCTGACTTTC. Its translation: CASSLRVTGANVLTF.

This clone appeared once. This chain links TRBV5-5 with TRBJ1-2; TRBD1 aligns across 9 bases. This CDR3 has 13 amino acids. V was clipped by 4 bases and J by 6 bases; unmatched bases: 4. Germline V gives CDR1 SGHKS, CDR2 YYEKEE (reference sequence). The CDR3 is CASSNRQGDGYTF. Here the CDR3 DNA reads TGTGCCAGCAGCAACCGACAGGGGGATGGCTACACCTTC.

The chain employs TRBV4-3 and TRBJ2-3; 13 bases match TRBD2. V shed 2 bases and J 4 bases; nucleotides not matched to a gene: 3. CDR1 is LGHNA, CDR2 YSLEER, per germline. CDR3 length: 16 residues. As DNA, the CDR3 is TGCGCCAGCAGCCAAAGGACTAGCGGGGGACCAGATACGCAGTATTTT. Its translation: CASSQRTSGGPDTQYF.

This clone occurred a few times. The chain has TRBV5-1 and TRBJ2-2, with 9 bases aligning to TRBD1. The length of the CDR3 is 15 residues. From germline, CDR1 is SGHRS and CDR2 YFSETQ. With 2 bases clipped from V and 6 bases from J, the junction kept 5 bases outside the gene matches. The CDR3 spells CASSLGTGWPGELFF. The DNA of the CDR3 is TGCGCCAGCAGCTTAGGGACAGGGTGGCCCGGGGAGCTGTTTTTT. Full variable domain (missing parts from reference TRBV5-1 and TRBJ2-2): KAGVTQTPRYLIKTRGQQVTLSCSPISGHRSVSWYQQTPGQGLQFLFEYFSETQRNKGNFPGRFSGRQFSNSRSEMNVSTLELGDSALYLCASSLGTGWPGELFFGEGSRLTVL.

This clone has just a few counts. The rearrangement uses TRBV19 and TRBJ2-5; 9 bases line up with TRBD1. V was clipped by 5 bases and J by 5 bases; unmatched bases: 9. Germline CDR1 LNHDA, CDR2 SQIVND (reference sequence). The CDR3 sequence is 15 residues long. This CDR3 is CASSPTTGGEETQYF. The CDR3 nucleotides read TGTGCCAGTAGTCCCACGACAGGGGGGGAGGAGACCCAGTACTTC.

The V call is TRBV7-3, the J call TRBJ1-1; possible D gene TRBD1, 5 bases. Trimming took 5 bases from V and 4 from J, leaving 11 bases between them. Germline values: CDR1 SGHTA, CDR2 FQGTGA. This CDR3 is 13 amino acids long. CDR3 loop: CASSPTRGTEAFF. CDR3 in DNA: TGTGCCAGCAGCCCTACAAGGGGCACTGAAGCTTTCTTT.

The chain joins TRBV5-6 to TRBJ1-4, with 9 bases lining up with TRBD1. This CDR3 has 17 amino acids. CDR1 is SGHDT, CDR2 YYEEEE, per germline. J gave up 5 bases and V 4 bases, and 12 bases lay outside the gene matches. The CDR3 region is CASSPGQGRAGNEKLFF. The CDR3 coding sequence is TGTGCCAGCAGCCCCGGACAGGGGCGTGCAGGGAATGAAAAACTGTTTTTT.

The rearrangement uses TRBV5-6 and TRBJ1-3; D call uncertain. The germline V gene encodes CDR1 SGHDT and CDR2 YYEEEE. CDR3 length equals 16 residues. Trimming pared 4 bases from V and 0 bases from J, leaving 14 bases between. The CDR3 DNA follows: TGTGCCAGCAGCCCTCTTGACAAGAGCTCTGGAAACACCATATATTTT. Translating it yields CASSPLDKSSGNTIYF.

The chain couples TRBV15 to TRBJ2-1; 9 bases line up with TRBD2. The CDR3 is 16 residues long. CDR1 and CDR2 from the germline V gene are LNHNV and YYDKDF (reference sequence). V trimming: 0 bases; J trimming: 5 bases; junction bases outside the gene matches: 5. CDR3 in DNA: TGTGCCACCAGCAGAGATCATACTAGCGGGCACAATGAGCAGTTCTTC. Protein sequence: CATSRDHTSGHNEQFF.

CDR3: CASSLRDRATQETQYF. The CDR3 DNA reads TGTGCCAGCTCACTGCGGGACAGGGCGACCCAAGAGACCCAGTACTTC. This sequence joins TRBV18 and TRBJ2-5, with 9 bases fitting TRBD1. The CDR3 extends over 16 amino acids. The ends lost 4 bases at V and 1 base at J; junction bases unmatched: 7. Germline V CDR1 and CDR2: KGHSH, LQKENI.

The chain joins TRBV4-1 to TRBJ1-4, with 10 positions matching TRBD1. CDR1 MGHRA and CDR2 YSYEKL come from the germline V gene. The ends lost 4 bases at V and 8 bases at J; junction bases unmatched: 22. The CDR3 runs to 20 residues. CDR3 sequence reads: CASSPLRGVGQGLVGEKLFF. The CDR3 nucleotides read TGCGCCAGCAGCCCCCTAAGGGGTGTGGGACAGGGGCTGGTTGGGGAAAAACTGTTTTTT.

The chain carries TRBV28 and TRBJ1-2, with TRBD1 identical over 8 bases. This CDR3 contains 15 residues. The V gene's germline CDR1 is MDHEN and CDR2 SYDVKM. Trimming cost V 4 bases and J 5 bases; bases outside gene matches: 9. For the CDR3, the DNA is TGTGCCAGCAGTTCCCCGACAGGGGCCTTATATGGCTACACCTTC. This gives the protein CASSSPTGALYGYTF.

The chain recombines TRBV6-2 or TRBV6-3 with TRBJ2-7, with D perhaps TRBD2 (6 bases). Trimming shortened V by 6 bases and J by 5 bases, and 20 bases separated the two germline ends. The CDR3 covers 15 residues. Germline V lookup: CDR1 MNHEY, CDR2 SVGEGT. As DNA, the CDR3 is TGTGCCAGCAGCCCTTTCCTGGGGGGAGGACACGAGCAGTACTTC. Amino acid sequence: CASSPFLGGGHEQYF.